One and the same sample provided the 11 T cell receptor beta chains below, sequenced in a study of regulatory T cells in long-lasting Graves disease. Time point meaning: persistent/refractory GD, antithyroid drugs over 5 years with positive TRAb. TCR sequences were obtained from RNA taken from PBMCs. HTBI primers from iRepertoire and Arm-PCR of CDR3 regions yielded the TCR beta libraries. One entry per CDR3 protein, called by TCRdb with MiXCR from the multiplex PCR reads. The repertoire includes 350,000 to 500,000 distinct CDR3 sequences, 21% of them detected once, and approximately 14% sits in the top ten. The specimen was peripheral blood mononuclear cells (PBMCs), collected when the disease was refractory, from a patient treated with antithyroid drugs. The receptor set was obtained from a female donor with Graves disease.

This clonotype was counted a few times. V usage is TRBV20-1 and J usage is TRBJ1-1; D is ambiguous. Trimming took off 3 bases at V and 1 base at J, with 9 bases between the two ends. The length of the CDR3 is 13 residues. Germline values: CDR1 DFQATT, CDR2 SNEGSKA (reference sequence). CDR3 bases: TGCAGTGCTAGGCAGGACCCGAACACTGAAGCTTTCTTT. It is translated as CSARQDPNTEAFF.

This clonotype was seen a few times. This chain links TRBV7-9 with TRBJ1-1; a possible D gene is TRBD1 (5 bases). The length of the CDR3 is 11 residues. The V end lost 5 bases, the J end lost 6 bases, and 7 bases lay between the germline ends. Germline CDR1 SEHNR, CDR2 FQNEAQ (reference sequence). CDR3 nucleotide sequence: TGTGCCAGCAGCCGGGACGCTGAAGCTTTCTTT. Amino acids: CASSRDAEAFF.

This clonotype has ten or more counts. CDR3 region: CSAETGNTGELFF. In DNA form, the CDR3 reads TGCAGTGCGGAAACAGGGAACACCGGGGAGCTGTTTTTT. The gene calls are TRBV20-1 and TRBJ2-2; D possibly corresponds to TRBD1 (5 bases). Germline V gene data show CDR1 as DFQATT and CDR2 as SNEGSKA (reference sequence). V shed 6 bases and J shed 1 base, with 9 bases lying between them. This CDR3 has 13 amino acids.

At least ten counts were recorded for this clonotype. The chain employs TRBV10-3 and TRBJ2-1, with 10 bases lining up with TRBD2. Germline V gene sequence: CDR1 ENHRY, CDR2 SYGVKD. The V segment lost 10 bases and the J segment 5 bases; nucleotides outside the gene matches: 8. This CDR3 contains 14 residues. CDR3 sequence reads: CARGIAGGDNEQFF. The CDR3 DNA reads TGTGCCAGAGGTATAGCGGGAGGCGACAATGAGCAGTTCTTC.

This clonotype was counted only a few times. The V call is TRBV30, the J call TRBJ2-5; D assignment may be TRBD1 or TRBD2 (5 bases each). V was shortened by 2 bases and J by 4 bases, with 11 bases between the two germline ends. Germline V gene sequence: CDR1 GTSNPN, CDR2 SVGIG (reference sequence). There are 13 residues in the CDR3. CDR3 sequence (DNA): TGTGCCTGGAGTCGTGGGACCAGAGAGACCCAGTACTTC. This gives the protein CAWSRGTRETQYF.

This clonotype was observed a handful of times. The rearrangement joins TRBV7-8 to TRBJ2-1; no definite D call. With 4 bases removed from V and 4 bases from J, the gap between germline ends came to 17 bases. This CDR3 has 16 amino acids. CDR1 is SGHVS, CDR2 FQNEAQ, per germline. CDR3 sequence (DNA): TGTGCCAGCAGCTCCTTTGGAACCAAGACTTACAATGAGCAGTTCTTC. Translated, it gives CASSSFGTKTYNEQFF.

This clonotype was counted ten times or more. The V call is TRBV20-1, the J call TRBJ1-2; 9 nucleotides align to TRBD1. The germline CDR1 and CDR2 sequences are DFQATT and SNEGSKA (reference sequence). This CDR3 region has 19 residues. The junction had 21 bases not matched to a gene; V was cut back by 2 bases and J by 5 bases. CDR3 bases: TGCAGTGCTAGAAGTTTGGGGGACAGGGATCACGGTTCGGGATATGGCTACACCTTC. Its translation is CSARSLGDRDHGSGYGYTF.

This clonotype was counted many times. CDR3 protein: CASIGGNTEAFF. The CDR3 region has the DNA TGTGCCAGCATCGGGGGGAACACTGAAGCTTTCTTT. This chain links TRBV6-1 with TRBJ1-1; D is possibly TRBD1 (5 bases). Germline V lookup: CDR1 MNHNS, CDR2 SASEGT. CDR3 size: 12 residues. Trimming took off 7 bases at V and 1 base at J, with 7 bases between the two ends.

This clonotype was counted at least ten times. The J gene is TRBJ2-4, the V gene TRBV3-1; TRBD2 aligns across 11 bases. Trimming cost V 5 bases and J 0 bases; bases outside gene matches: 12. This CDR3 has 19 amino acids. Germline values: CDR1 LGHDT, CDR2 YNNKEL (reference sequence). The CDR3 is CASSNGLAGARLAKNIQYF. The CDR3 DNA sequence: TGTGCCAGCAGCAACGGACTAGCGGGCGCACGACTAGCCAAAAACATTCAGTACTTC.

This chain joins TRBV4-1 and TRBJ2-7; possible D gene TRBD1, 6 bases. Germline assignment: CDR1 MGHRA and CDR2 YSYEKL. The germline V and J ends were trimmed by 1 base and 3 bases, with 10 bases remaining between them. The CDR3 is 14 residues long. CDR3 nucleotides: TGCGCCAGCAGCCAAGCAGACAGGAACTACGAGCAGTACTTC. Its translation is CASSQADRNYEQYF.

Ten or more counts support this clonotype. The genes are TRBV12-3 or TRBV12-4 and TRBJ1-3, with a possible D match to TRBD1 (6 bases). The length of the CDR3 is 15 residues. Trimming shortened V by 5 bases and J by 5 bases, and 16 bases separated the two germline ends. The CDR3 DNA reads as TGTGCCAGCAGTCCAACGACAGGTTTTCGAAACACCATATATTTT. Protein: CASSPTTGFRNTIYF.